Below, 5 T cell receptor beta chains from the same sample are listed, as sequenced in a study of patients and donors after allogeneic stem cell transplantation. TCRdb called the RT-PCR reads again in MiXCR, with one record for every CDR3 protein. Of roughly 960,000 distinct CDR3 sequences in the sample, more than 15% were seen once. The sequenced sample consisted of blood, either unsorted or a sorted T cell fraction (not recorded which). These receptors were taken from a human donor who was either an allogeneic HSCT recipient or a stem cell or donor lymphocyte infusion donor (not recorded which). It is not recorded whose cells these are; they may come from a transplant donor.

This clonotype was seen a handful of times. The genes are TRBV12-3 or TRBV12-4 and TRBJ2-1, with TRBD2 identical over 11 bases. This CDR3 is 19 amino acids long. The ends lost 3 bases at V and 4 bases at J; junction bases unmatched: 14. The CDR3 is CASSFHVPGLAEIYNEQFF. CDR3 nucleotides: TGTGCCAGCAGTTTTCACGTACCGGGACTAGCGGAAATATACAATGAGCAGTTCTTC.

This clonotype has a handful of counts. This chain uses TRBV4-2 with TRBJ2-1, with D tentatively TRBD1 or TRBD2 (5 bases each). The CDR3 contains 13 residues. The ends were cut back, 0 bases at V and 13 bases at J, with 13 bases in the middle. Germline lookup yields CDR1 LGHNA and CDR2 YNFKEQ. The CDR3 DNA is TGTGCCAGCAGCCAAGATGAAGGGGAGACCCAGTTCTTC. It specifies CASSQDEGETQFF.

The chain combines TRBV29-1 with TRBJ1-3; TRBD1 might be the D (6 bases). The CDR3 runs 11 residues. The germline V gene has CDR1 SQVTM and CDR2 ANQGSEA. The V and J ends lost 7 bases and 4 bases respectively, with 8 bases between them. The CDR3 DNA sequence: TGCAGCGGAGGACAGGGAAACACCATATATTTT. This gives the protein CSGGQGNTIYF.

The chain has TRBV12-3 or TRBV12-4 and TRBJ2-7, with D perhaps assigned TRBD1 or TRBD2 (5 bases each). The CDR3 is made up of 14 amino acids. V was clipped by 2 bases and J by 5 bases, with 13 bases between them. The CDR3 protein is CASSLLAGTHEQYF. As DNA, the CDR3 is TGTGCCAGCAGTTTACTGGCAGGGACCCACGAGCAGTACTTC.

The J gene is TRBJ2-7, the V gene TRBV6-6; the D is unclear. The CDR3 runs to 13 residues. The V end lost 2 bases, the J end lost 2 bases, and 7 bases lay between the germline ends. Germline-derived CDR1 and CDR2 are MNHNY and SVGAGI (reference sequence). The CDR3 bases are TGTGCCAGCAGTTACCGCCTAGCCTACGAGCAGTACTTC. Amino acid sequence: CASSYRLAYEQYF.